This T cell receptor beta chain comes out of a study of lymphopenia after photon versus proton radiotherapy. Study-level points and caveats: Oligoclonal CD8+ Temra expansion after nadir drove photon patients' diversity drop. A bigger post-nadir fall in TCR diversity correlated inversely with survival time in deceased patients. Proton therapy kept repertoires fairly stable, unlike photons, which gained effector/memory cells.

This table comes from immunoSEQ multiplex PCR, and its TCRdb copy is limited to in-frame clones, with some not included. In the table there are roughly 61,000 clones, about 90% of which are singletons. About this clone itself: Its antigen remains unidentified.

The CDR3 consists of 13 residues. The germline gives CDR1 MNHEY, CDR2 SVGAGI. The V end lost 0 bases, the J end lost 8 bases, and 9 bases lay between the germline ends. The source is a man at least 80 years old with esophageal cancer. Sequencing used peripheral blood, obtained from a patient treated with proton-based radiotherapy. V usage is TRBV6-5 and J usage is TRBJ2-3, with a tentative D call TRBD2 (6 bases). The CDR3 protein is CASSYSTGVTQYF. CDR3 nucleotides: TGTGCCAGCAGTTACTCGACGGGGGTTACGCAGTATTTT.